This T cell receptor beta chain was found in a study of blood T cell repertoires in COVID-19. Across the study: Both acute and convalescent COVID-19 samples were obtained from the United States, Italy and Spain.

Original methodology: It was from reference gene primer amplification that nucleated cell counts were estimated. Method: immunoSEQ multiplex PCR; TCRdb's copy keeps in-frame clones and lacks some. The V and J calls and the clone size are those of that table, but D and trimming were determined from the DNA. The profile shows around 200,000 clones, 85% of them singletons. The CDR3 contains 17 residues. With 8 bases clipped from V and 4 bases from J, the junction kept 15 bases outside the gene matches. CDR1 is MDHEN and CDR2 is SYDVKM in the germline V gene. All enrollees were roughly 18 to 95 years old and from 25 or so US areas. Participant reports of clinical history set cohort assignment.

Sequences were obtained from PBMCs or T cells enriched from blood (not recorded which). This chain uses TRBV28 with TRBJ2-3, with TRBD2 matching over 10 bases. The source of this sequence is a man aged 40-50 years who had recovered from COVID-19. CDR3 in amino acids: CASSPLLQREGSDTQYF. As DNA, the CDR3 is TGTGCCAGCTCTCCCCTCCTTCAGCGGGAGGGGTCAGATACGCAGTATTTT.